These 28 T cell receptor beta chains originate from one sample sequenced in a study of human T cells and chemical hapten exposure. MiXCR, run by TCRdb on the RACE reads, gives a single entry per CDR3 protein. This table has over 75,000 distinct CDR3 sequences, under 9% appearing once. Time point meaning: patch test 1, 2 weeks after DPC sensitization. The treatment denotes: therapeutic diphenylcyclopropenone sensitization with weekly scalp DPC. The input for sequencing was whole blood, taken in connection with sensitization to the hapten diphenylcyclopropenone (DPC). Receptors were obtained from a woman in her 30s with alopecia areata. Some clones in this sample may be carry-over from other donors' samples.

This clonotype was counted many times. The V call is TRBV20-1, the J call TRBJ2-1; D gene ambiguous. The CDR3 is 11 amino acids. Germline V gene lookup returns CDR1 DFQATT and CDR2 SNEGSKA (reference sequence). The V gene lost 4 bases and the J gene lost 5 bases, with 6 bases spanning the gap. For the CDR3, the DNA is TGCAGTGCTACCGGACACAATGAGCAGTTCTTC. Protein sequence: CSATGHNEQFF.

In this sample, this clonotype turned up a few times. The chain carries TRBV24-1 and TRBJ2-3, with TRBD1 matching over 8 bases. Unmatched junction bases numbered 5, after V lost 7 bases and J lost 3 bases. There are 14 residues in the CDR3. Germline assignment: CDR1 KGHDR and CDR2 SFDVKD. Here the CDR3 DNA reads TGTGCCACCAGCTCCGGGACAGGTACAGATACGCAGTATTTT. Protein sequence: CATSSGTGTDTQYF.

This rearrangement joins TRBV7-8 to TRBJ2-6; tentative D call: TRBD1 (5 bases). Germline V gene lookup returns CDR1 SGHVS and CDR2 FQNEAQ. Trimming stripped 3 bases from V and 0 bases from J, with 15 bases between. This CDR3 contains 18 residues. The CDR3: CASSFSADSYSGANVLTF. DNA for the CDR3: TGTGCCAGCAGCTTTAGTGCAGACAGCTACTCTGGGGCCAACGTCCTGACTTTC.

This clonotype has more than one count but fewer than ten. CDR3: CASRSGFVATEAFF. The CDR3 DNA reads TGTGCCAGCAGGTCGGGGTTTGTGGCCACTGAAGCTTTCTTT. This rearrangement joins TRBV3-1 to TRBJ1-1; D is unresolved. The CDR3 is made up of 14 amino acids. Deletions cut 6 bases from V and 4 bases from J, with 15 bases between. Germline lookup yields CDR1 LGHDT and CDR2 YNNKEL (reference sequence). The whole variable domain, remainder taken from reference TRBV3-1 and TRBJ1-1, is DTAVSQTPKYLVTQMGNDKSIKCEQNLGHDTMYWYKQDSKKFLKIMFSYNNKELIINETVPNRFSPKSPDKAHLNLHINSLELGDSAVYFCASRSGFVATEAFFGQGTRLTVV.

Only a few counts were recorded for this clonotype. The CDR3 region is CASSLGLGQPQPQHF. DNA of the CDR3: TGTGCCAGCAGCTTAGGTTTGGGGCAGCCTCAGCCCCAGCATTTT. The J gene is TRBJ1-5, the V gene TRBV7-2; possible D gene TRBD1, 5 bases. CDR3 length equals 15 residues. Trimming pared 1 base from V and 6 bases from J, leaving 13 bases between. Germline-derived CDR1 and CDR2 are SGHTA and FQGNSA.

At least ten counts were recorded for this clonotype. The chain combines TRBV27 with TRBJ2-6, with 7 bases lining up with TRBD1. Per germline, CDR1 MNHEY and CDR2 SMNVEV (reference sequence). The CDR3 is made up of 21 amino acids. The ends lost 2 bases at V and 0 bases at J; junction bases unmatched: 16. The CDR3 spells CASSLGPPDRVGISGANVLTF. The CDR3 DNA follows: TGTGCCAGCAGTTTAGGTCCTCCCGACAGGGTTGGAATCTCTGGGGCCAACGTCCTGACTTTC.

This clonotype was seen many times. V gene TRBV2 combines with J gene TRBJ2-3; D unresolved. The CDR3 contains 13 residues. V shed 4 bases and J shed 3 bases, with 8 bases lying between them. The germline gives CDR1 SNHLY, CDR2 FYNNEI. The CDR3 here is CASSALGTDTQYF. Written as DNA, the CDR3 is TGTGCCAGCAGTGCTCTGGGTACAGATACGCAGTATTTT.

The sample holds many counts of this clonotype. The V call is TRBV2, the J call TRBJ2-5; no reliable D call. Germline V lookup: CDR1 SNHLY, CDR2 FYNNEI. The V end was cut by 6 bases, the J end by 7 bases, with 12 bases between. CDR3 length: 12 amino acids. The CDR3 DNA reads TGTGCCAGCAGCTCTCCTGCTGGGACCCAGTACTTC. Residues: CASSSPAGTQYF.

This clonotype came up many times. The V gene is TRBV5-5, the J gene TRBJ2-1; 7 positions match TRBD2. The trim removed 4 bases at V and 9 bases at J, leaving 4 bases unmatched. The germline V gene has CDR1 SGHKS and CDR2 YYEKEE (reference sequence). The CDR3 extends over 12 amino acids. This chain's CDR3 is CASSPGLTEQFF. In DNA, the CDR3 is TGTGCCAGCAGCCCGGGACTAACTGAGCAGTTCTTC.

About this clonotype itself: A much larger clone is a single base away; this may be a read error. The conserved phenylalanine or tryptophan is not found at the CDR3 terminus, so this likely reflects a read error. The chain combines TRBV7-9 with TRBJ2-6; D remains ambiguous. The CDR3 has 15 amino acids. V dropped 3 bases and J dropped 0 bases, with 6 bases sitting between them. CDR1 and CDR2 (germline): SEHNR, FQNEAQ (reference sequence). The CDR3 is CASSFPISGANVLTY. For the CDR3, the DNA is TGTGCCAGCAGCTTCCCGATCTCTGGGGCCAACGTCCTGACTTAC.

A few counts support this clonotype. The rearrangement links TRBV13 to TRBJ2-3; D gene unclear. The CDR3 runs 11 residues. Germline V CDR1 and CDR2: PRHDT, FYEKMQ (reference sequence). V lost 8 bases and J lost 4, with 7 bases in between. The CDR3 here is CASPTADTQYF. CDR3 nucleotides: TGTGCCAGCCCCACCGCAGATACGCAGTATTTT.

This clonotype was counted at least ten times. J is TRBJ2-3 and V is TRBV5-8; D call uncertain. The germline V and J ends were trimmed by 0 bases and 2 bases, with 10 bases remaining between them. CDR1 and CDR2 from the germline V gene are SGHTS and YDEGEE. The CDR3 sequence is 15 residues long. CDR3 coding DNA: TGTGCCAGCAGCTTGGGTCTTCTTGTCACAGATACGCAGTATTTT. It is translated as CASSLGLLVTDTQYF.

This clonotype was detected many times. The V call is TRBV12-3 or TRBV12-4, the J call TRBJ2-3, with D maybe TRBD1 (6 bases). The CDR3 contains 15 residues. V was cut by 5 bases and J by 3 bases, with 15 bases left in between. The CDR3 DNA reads TGTGCCAGCAGTCCGAGACCTACAGGGACAGATACGCAGTATTTT. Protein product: CASSPRPTGTDTQYF.

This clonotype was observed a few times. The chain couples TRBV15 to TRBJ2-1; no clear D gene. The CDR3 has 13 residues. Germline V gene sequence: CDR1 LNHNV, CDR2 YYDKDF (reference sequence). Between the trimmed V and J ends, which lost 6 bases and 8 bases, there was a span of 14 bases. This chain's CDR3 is CATRKRVSDEQFF. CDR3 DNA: TGTGCCACCAGGAAAAGGGTCAGCGATGAGCAGTTCTTC. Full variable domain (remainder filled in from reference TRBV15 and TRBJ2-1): DAMVIQNPRYQVTQFGKPVTLSCSQTLNHNVMYWYQQKSSQAPKLLFHYYDKDFNNEADTPDNFQSRRPNTSFCFLDIRSPGLGDTAMYLCATRKRVSDEQFFGPGTRLTVL.

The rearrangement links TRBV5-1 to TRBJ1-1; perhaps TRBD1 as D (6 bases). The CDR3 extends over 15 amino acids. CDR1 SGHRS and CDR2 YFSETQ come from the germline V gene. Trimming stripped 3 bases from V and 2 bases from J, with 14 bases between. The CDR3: CASSSEGGANTEAFF. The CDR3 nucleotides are TGCGCCAGCAGCTCGGAGGGGGGAGCTAACACTGAAGCTTTCTTT.

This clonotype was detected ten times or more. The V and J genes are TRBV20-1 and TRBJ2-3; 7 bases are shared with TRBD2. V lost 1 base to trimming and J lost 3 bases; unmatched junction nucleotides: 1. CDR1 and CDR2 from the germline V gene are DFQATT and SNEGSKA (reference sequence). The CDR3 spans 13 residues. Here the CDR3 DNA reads TGCAGTGCTAGAGGACTAGCAACAGATACGCAGTATTTT. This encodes CSARGLATDTQYF.

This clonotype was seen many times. Here the CDR3 reads CASSSGTSTDTQYF. Written as DNA, the CDR3 is TGTGCCAGCAGTTCCGGGACTAGCACAGATACGCAGTATTTT. The chain has TRBV6-2 or TRBV6-3 and TRBJ2-3; D may be TRBD2 (6 bases). Germline loops: CDR1 MNHEY, CDR2 SVGEGT. The CDR3 length is 14 residues. V lost 4 bases, J lost 0 bases, and 8 bases lay in between.

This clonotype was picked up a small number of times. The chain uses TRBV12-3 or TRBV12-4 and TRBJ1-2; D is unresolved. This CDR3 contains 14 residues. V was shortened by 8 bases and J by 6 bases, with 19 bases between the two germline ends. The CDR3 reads CASYVYGVPDGYTF. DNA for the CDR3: TGTGCCAGCTACGTTTATGGAGTGCCGGATGGCTACACCTTC.

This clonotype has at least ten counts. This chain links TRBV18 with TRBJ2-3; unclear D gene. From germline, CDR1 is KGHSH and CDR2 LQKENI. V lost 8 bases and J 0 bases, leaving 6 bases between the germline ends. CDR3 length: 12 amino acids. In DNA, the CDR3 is TGTGCCAGCGCCGGTAGCACAGATACGCAGTATTTT. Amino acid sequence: CASAGSTDTQYF.

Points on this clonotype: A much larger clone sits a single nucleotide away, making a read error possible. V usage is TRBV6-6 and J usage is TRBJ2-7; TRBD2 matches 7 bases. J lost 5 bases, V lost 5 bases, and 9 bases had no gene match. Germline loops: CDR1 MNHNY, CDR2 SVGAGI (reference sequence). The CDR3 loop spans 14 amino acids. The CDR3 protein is CASSISGAGDEQYF. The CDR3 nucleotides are TGTGCCAGCAGTATCAGCGGGGCCGGGGACGAGCAGTACTTC.

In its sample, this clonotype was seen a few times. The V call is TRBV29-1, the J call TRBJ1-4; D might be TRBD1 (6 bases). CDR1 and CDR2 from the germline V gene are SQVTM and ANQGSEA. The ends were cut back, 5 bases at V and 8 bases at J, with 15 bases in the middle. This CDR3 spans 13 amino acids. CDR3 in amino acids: CSVQGGVGEKLFF. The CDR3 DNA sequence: TGCAGCGTTCAAGGGGGAGTTGGAGAAAAACTGTTTTTT.

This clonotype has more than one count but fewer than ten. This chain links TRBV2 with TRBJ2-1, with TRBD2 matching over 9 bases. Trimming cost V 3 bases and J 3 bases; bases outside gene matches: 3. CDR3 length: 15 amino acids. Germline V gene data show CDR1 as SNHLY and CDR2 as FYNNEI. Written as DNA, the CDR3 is TGTGCCAGCAGTGATCAGCGGGGGGTCTACAATGAGCAGTTCTTC. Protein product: CASSDQRGVYNEQFF.

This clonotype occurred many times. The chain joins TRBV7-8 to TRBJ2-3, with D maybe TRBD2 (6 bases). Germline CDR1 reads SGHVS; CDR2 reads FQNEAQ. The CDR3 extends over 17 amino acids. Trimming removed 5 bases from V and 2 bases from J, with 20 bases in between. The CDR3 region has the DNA TGTGCCAGCAGCACAAGCGCAGCGGGCGTCCCCACAGATACGCAGTATTTT. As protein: CASSTSAAGVPTDTQYF.

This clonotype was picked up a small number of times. The CDR3 sequence: CAWSDWGLYNSPLHF. The CDR3 DNA sequence: TGTGCCTGGAGTGATTGGGGGCTCTATAATTCACCCCTCCACTTT. This chain joins TRBV30 and TRBJ1-6, with a possible D match to TRBD1 (6 bases). V was pared by 1 base and J by 3 bases, with 10 bases between. CDR3 length: 15 amino acids. Germline V gives CDR1 GTSNPN, CDR2 SVGIG (reference sequence).

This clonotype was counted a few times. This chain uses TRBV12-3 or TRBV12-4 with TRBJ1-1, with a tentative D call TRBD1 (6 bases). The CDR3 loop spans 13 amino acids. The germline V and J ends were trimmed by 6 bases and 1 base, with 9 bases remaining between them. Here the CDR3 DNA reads TGTGCCAGCAGGGAGGGACAGAACACTGAAGCTTTCTTT. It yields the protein CASREGQNTEAFF.

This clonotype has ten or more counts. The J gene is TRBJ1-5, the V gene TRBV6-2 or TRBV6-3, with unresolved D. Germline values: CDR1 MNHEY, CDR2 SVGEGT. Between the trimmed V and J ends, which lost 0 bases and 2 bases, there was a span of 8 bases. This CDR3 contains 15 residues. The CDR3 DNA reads TGTGCCAGCAGTTACTCGGCCGGTCGCAATCAGCCCCAGCATTTT. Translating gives CASSYSAGRNQPQHF.

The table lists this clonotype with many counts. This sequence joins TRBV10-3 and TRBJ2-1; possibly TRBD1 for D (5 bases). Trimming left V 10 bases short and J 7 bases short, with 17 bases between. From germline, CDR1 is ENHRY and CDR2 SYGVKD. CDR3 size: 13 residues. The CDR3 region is CATHPQERNEQFF. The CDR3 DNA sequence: TGTGCCACCCACCCACAGGAAAGGAATGAGCAGTTCTTC.

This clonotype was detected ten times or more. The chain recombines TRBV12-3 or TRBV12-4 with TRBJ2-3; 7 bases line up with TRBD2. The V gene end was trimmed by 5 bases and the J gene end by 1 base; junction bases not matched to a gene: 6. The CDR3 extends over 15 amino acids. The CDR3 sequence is CASSHPGGGTDTQYF. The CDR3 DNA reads TGTGCCAGCAGTCACCCTGGGGGGGGCACAGATACGCAGTATTTT.